The clone carrying this T cell receptor beta chain was picked up many times. The data were taken from a study of T cells in Graves' hyperthyroidism and ophthalmopathy. Using RNA transcripts as the source, TCR beta CDR3 regions were amplified. The TCR CDR3 first-round RT-PCR relied on the HTBI primer set. TCRdb used MiXCR to reprocess the multiplex PCR reads, holding one entry per CDR3 protein. The table has 370,000 or so distinct CDR3 sequences, 25% seen once; the top ten hold more than 60%. V was cut by 3 bases and J by 4 bases, with 15 bases left in between. CDR3 length: 15 amino acids. CDR1 MNHNS and CDR2 SASEGT come from the germline V gene. PBMCs were collected from a roughly 9.7 ml volume of fresh peripheral blood.

The TCR sequence derives from a man aged 50 to 59 with Graves' hyperthyroidism. Sequencing input: blood. The rearrangement uses TRBV6-1 and TRBJ1-1, with D maybe TRBD1 (5 bases). CDR3 coding DNA: TGTGCCAGCAGTGAGAACTTAGCCGGGGGCACTGAAGCTTTCTTT. This codes for CASSENLAGGTEAFF.